Listed below are T cell receptor beta chains from one sample, sequenced in a study of T-cell reconstitution after alpha-beta-depleted transplantation in children. TCRdb used MiXCR to reprocess the PCR reads, holding one entry per CDR3 protein. The table records around 960,000 distinct CDR3 sequences, roughly 31% of them present only once. Material: PBMCs, mostly from graft donor cells, obtained 360 days after TCRalphabeta/CD19-depleted stem cell transplant. The receptors shown here come from a boy in the first two years of life who had a stem cell transplant for SCID, so the T cells may come from the graft donor. The CDR3 runs from the conserved cysteine through the conserved F or W. D genes are given only for firm matches. Size is stated for part of the rows, as once, few or many counts, or as a class when the clone is expanded.

v_gene: TRBV6-5; j_gene: TRBJ2-3; abundance: -; d_gene: -; CDR3nt: TGTGCCAGCAGTTACTCCTGGGTTGGGGCAGATACGCAGTATTTT; CDR3aa: CASSYSWVGADTQYF
v_gene: TRBV5-1; j_gene: TRBJ2-6; abundance: few; d_gene: -; CDR3nt: TGCGCCAGCAGCTGGCAGGAAAAGTTAGACTCTGGGGCCAACGTCCTGACTTTC; CDR3aa: CASSWQEKLDSGANVLTF
v_gene: TRBV29-1; j_gene: TRBJ1-2; abundance: few; d_gene: -; CDR3nt: TGCAGCGTTGAAGTGGTACAGGGACCCTATGGCTACACCTTC; CDR3aa: CSVEVVQGPYGYTF
v_gene: TRBV4-3; j_gene: TRBJ2-2; abundance: -; d_gene: -; CDR3nt: TGCGCCAGCAGCCAAGATAGGAGGTGGAGCACCGGGGAGCTGTTTTTT; CDR3aa: CASSQDRRWSTGELFF
v_gene: TRBV15; j_gene: TRBJ2-5; abundance: few; d_gene: -; CDR3nt: TGTGCCACCAGCAGAGATTTGGGGGGGGGCCTGGGAGAGACCCAGTACTTC; CDR3aa: CATSRDLGGGLGETQYF
v_gene: TRBV10-3; j_gene: TRBJ1-5; abundance: few; d_gene: TRBD1; CDR3nt: TGTGCCATCAGCCCCGGGACAGTAGGCTTCTATAGCAATCAGCCCCAGCATTTT; CDR3aa: CAISPGTVGFYSNQPQHF
v_gene: TRBV12-3/TRBV12-4; j_gene: TRBJ2-3; abundance: -; d_gene: -; CDR3nt: TGTGCCAGCACCGAAAACGTCCTAGGAACGCAGTATTTT; CDR3aa: CASTENVLGTQYF
v_gene: TRBV5-1; j_gene: TRBJ2-6; abundance: few; d_gene: -; CDR3nt: TGCGCCAGCAGCCGCACAGGGAACTCTGGGGCCAACGTCCTGACTTTC; CDR3aa: CASSRTGNSGANVLTF
v_gene: TRBV20-1; j_gene: TRBJ2-2; abundance: few; d_gene: TRBD1; CDR3nt: TGCAGTGCTGTACAGGGGGGGAACACCGGGGAGCTGTTTTTT; CDR3aa: CSAVQGGNTGELFF
v_gene: TRBV7-9; j_gene: TRBJ2-1; abundance: many; d_gene: TRBD2; CDR3nt: TGTGCCAGCAGCTTAGGCGGGGGGCCCTCCTACAATGAGCAGTTCTTC; CDR3aa: CASSLGGGPSYNEQFF
v_gene: TRBV7-6; j_gene: TRBJ2-3; abundance: -; d_gene: -; CDR3nt: TGTGCCAGCAGCTTAGAGGGCAGCACGATCACAGGCACAGATACGCAGTATTTT; CDR3aa: CASSLEGSTITGTDTQYF